The source of this TCR beta chain is a study of CD8 T cells in Susac syndrome (dated by TCRdb to about 2019). Concerning the study at large: Of the Susac syndrome patients who were sequenced, six had clinically active disease and roughly 8 were in clinical remission. The study used repertoire sequencing to test whether antigen drove CD8+ T cell activation and differentiation in Susac syndrome. Susac syndrome patients were therapy-naive, on corticosteroids (some also receiving IVIg), or on IVIg alone at blood withdrawal.

High-throughput TCR beta sequencing profiled peripheral blood CD8+ and CD4+ T cells from healthy donors, Susac syndrome patients and multiple sclerosis patients. Recently defined diagnostic criteria for definite or probable disease were met by the Susac syndrome patients. Bulk CD8+ and CD4+ T cells were purified by magnetic negative isolation, whereas CD8+ TEMRA cells were enriched by FACS. Blood was drawn into EDTA tubes, processed within 24 hours, and PBMCs were isolated by density gradient centrifugation. PBMCs intended for TCR sequencing were frozen in liquid nitrogen and were later thawed in a 37 degrees C water bath. Purity of sorted or isolated CD4+, CD8+ and CD8+ TEMRA cells was at least 90%. Regarding this clonotype: It lacks a known antigen. Per-nucleotide qualities are absent, and no much larger clonotype sits a single base away.

RNA was extracted using the RNeasy kit, and roughly 0.45 to 1 microgram was reverse transcribed with random hexamers. The immunoSEQ multiplex PCR assay, which covers 54 Vbeta and 13 Jbeta segments, was used to amplify TCR beta CDR3 regions. Bias from PCR amplification was corrected by using a synthetic template baseline for primer optimization and for computational correction. For the original study's pipeline: Reads were assigned to V, D and J genes according to IMGT and analyzed in immunoSEQ Analyzer, with only productive sequences retained. Clonality was calculated as one minus the Shannon entropy normalized by log2 of the number of productive unique sequences. Public and private clones were assessed among the 100 most prevalent clones of each patient and control. Clones were defined as Susac-specific if absent from the healthy and MS cohorts, from over a thousand published viral clones and from other ImmuneACCESS disease sequences. In-frame beta chains were kept once TCRdb had trimmed the public reads at Q25 with fastp and called clones with MiXCR. Entries that share a CDR3 protein sequence are merged under the most common genes and DNA. The V and J calls and clone size come from TCRdb's table, not from the authors' own analysis. For this sample there are about 120,000 distinct CDR3 sequences; 96% appear just once. The top ten constitute 0.13% to 0.15% of the sample.

At the junction V is shortened by 3 bases and J by 0 bases, with 11 bases in between. The CDR3 covers 14 residues, taking in both the cysteine and the phenylalanine. Only the CDR3 part of the read is kept: 42 bases, read in frame from the first base. CDR1 and CDR2 are read off the germline V gene (reference sequence) as DFQATT and SNEGSKA. Broad study findings and their caveats: In the CD4+ T cell repertoire of Susac syndrome patients, clonal expansion was not detected. The number of individuals in the TCR sequencing and HLA analysis was recognized as being relatively small.

The source material was CD4+ T cells from PBMCs. The sequence links TRBV20-1 to TRBJ1-2, with the D gene too uncertain to name. The TCR originated in a human donor with Susac syndrome. The DNA reads TGCAGTGCTAGCACTTCCACGTCTAACTATGGCTACACCTTC. Its protein is CSASTSTSNYGYTF.